One sample yielded the 18 T cell receptor beta chains listed below, sequenced in a study of blood T cell repertoires in COVID-19. Only in-frame clones appear in the TCRdb table, and some are missing; sequencing was by immunoSEQ multiplex PCR. The sample consists of around 220,000 clones, around 88% of them appearing once. The sequenced sample was peripheral blood. These receptors were obtained from a man aged 18 to 30 with active or convalescent COVID-19.

The rearrangement uses TRBV3-1 (or the pseudogene TRBV3-2) and TRBJ2-7; D remains ambiguous. Germline loops: CDR1 LGHDT, CDR2 YNNKEL (reference sequence). The V end lost 0 bases, the J end lost 1 base, and 10 bases lay between the germline ends. The CDR3 is made up of 15 amino acids. DNA of the CDR3: TGTGCCAGCAGCCAAGATACCATACTGTCCTACGAGCAGTACTTC. It codes for CASSQDTILSYEQYF.

V is TRBV19 and J is TRBJ2-3; TRBD1 agrees at 8 bases. The CDR3 totals 15 residues. Trimming at V came to 1 base and at J to 4 bases, leaving 4 bases not matched to a gene. From germline, CDR1 is LNHDA and CDR2 SQIVND (reference sequence). The CDR3 reads CASSIGTGFADTQYF. The CDR3 DNA reads TGTGCCAGTAGTATAGGGACAGGGTTCGCAGATACGCAGTATTTT.

This chain links TRBV27 with TRBJ1-2; 7 nucleotides align to TRBD1. V gave up 6 bases and J gave up 2 bases; unmatched junction bases: 9. Germline V gives CDR1 MNHEY, CDR2 SMNVEV (reference sequence). The CDR3 contains 15 residues. In nucleotides, the CDR3 is TGTGCCAGCAGAATAAACAGGGGTCCCAACTATGGCTACACCTTC. Protein: CASRINRGPNYGYTF.

This chain connects TRBV5-1 to TRBJ2-7; TRBD2 is a possible D gene (7 bases). The CDR3 is 15 amino acids. V dropped 4 bases and J dropped 5 bases, with 19 bases sitting between them. Germline CDR1 SGHRS, CDR2 YFSETQ. The CDR3 loop reads CASSASRGAIDEQYF. DNA of the CDR3: TGCGCCAGCAGCGCCTCCCGGGGGGCTATTGACGAGCAGTACTTC.

This rearrangement joins TRBV27 to TRBJ1-1; 10 bases fit TRBD1. The CDR3 consists of 15 residues. The V and J ends lost 5 bases and 4 bases, in that order; junction bases with no gene match: 7. The germline V gene encodes CDR1 MNHEY and CDR2 SMNVEV (reference sequence). The CDR3 spells CASSRDRGRVTEAFF. The CDR3 DNA is TGTGCCAGCAGTCGCGACAGGGGGCGGGTCACTGAAGCTTTCTTT.

J is TRBJ2-3 and V is TRBV7-6; no reliable D call. Germline V gives CDR1 SGHVS, CDR2 FNYEAQ. The CDR3 runs to 12 residues. The ends were cut back, 5 bases at V and 0 bases at J, with 3 bases in the middle. CDR3 in amino acids: CASSPSTDTQYF. The CDR3 bases are TGTGCCAGCAGCCCTAGCACAGATACGCAGTATTTT.

This chain uses TRBV28 with TRBJ2-5, with 10 bases identical to TRBD1. Per germline, CDR1 MDHEN and CDR2 SYDVKM. Trimming took 5 bases from V and 9 from J; bases not matched to a gene: 12. This CDR3 region has 15 residues. The chain's CDR3 is CASSPGGGGTGAQYF. The DNA of the CDR3 is TGTGCCAGCAGTCCCGGGGGGGGAGGGACAGGGGCCCAGTACTTC. The complete variable domain, with remaining parts taken from reference TRBV28 and TRBJ2-5, reads DVKVTQSSRYLVKRTGEKVFLECVQDMDHENMFWYRQDPGLGLRLIYFSYDVKMKEKGDIPEGYSVSREKKERFSLILESASTNQTSMYLCASSPGGGGTGAQYFGPGTRLLVL.

This clone appeared a single time. This chain connects TRBV6-2 or TRBV6-3 to TRBJ2-7, with 8 bases aligning to TRBD2. The length of the CDR3 is 16 residues. The ends lost 5 bases at V and 2 bases at J; junction bases unmatched: 11. The germline V gene encodes CDR1 MNHEY and CDR2 SVGEGT. CDR3 coding DNA: TGTGCCAGCAGTCGTTGGGGAAGCGGGAGACCCTACGAGCAGTACTTC. Translating gives CASSRWGSGRPYEQYF.

The chain couples TRBV5-6 to TRBJ2-2; 9 bases agree with TRBD1. CDR1 is SGHDT, CDR2 YYEEEE, per germline. J gave up 5 bases and V 0 bases, and 5 bases lay outside the gene matches. The CDR3 runs to 16 residues. The CDR3 DNA sequence: TGTGCCAGCAGCTTGGCCTTAGGGACAGGGACCGGGGAGCTGTTTTTT. It yields the protein CASSLALGTGTGELFF.

The gene calls are TRBV10-3 and TRBJ2-5; a weak D match, TRBD2 (6 bases). Germline V CDR1 and CDR2: ENHRY, SYGVKD. V shed 3 bases and J shed 5 bases, with 16 bases lying between them. The length of the CDR3 is 15 residues. This CDR3 reads CAISDNGDSGETQYF. The CDR3 nucleotides are TGTGCCATCAGTGATAACGGGGACTCAGGGGAGACCCAGTACTTC.

The chain recombines TRBV9 with TRBJ2-1, with TRBD2 matching 9 bases. Trimming cost V 0 bases and J 4 bases; bases outside gene matches: 2. In germline, CDR1 is SGDLS, CDR2 YYNGEE. This CDR3 contains 15 residues. CDR3 sequence (DNA): TGTGCCAGCAGCGTAGGGACTAGCGTGTACAATGAGCAGTTCTTC. This codes for CASSVGTSVYNEQFF. Filled out from reference TRBV9 and TRBJ2-1, the complete variable domain reads DSGVTQTPKHLITATGQRVTLRCSPRSGDLSVYWYQQSLDQGLQFLIQYYNGEERAKGNILERFSAQQFPDLHSELNLSSLELGDSALYFCASSVGTSVYNEQFFGPGTRLTVL.

This sequence joins TRBV6-6 and TRBJ2-7; D is possibly TRBD1 (6 bases). Germline V CDR1 and CDR2: MNHNY, SVGAGI (reference sequence). This CDR3 has 15 amino acids. Between the trimmed V and J ends, which lost 2 bases and 2 bases, there was a span of 13 bases. The CDR3 loop is CASSYGIGGPYEQYF. For the CDR3, the DNA is TGTGCCAGCAGTTACGGTATAGGGGGTCCCTACGAGCAGTACTTC.

This clone came up once. V usage is TRBV27 and J usage is TRBJ2-7; maybe TRBD1 (6 bases). The length of the CDR3 is 12 residues. In germline, CDR1 is MNHEY, CDR2 SMNVEV (reference sequence). Trimming shortened V by 5 bases and J by 4 bases, and 9 bases separated the two germline ends. The CDR3 loop is CASSTGLYEQYF. The CDR3 nucleotides are TGTGCCAGCAGTACAGGGCTATACGAGCAGTACTTC.

The CDR3 DNA is TGTGCCTGGAGAACCGGGACAGCAACTAATGAAAAACTGTTTTTT. Encoded protein: CAWRTGTATNEKLFF. The chain is built from TRBV30 and TRBJ1-4; 7 bases match TRBD1. The CDR3 is 15 residues long. Germline V gene lookup returns CDR1 GTSNPN and CDR2 SVGIG (reference sequence). V shed 3 bases, J shed 0 bases, and the junction held 4 bases outside the gene matches.

This sequence joins TRBV25-1 and TRBJ1-2; the match to TRBD1 covers 7 bases. The CDR3 consists of 17 residues. J was trimmed by 0 bases and V by 3 bases; bases with no gene match: 10. Germline-derived CDR1 and CDR2 are MGHDK and SYGVNS. The CDR3 DNA is TGTGCCAGCAGTGACAGGACAGGACGGGGTCCTAACTATGGCTACACCTTC. Protein product: CASSDRTGRGPNYGYTF.

J is TRBJ1-3 and V is TRBV30; D may be TRBD1 (6 bases). Germline CDR1 is GTSNPN and CDR2 is SVGIG (reference sequence). The V and J ends lost 4 bases and 5 bases respectively, with 12 bases between them. This CDR3 contains 13 residues. The CDR3 protein is CAWTGTSRNTIYF. As DNA, the CDR3 is TGTGCCTGGACCGGGACAAGTAGAAACACCATATATTTT.

The chain joins TRBV4-3 to TRBJ1-1, with 7 bases that match TRBD1. The CDR3 has 17 amino acids. The V segment lost 1 base and the J segment 1 base; nucleotides outside the gene matches: 9. Germline V gene lookup returns CDR1 LGHNA and CDR2 YSLEER. CDR3 sequence: CASSQVQTGMRNTEAFF. CDR3 DNA sequence: TGCGCCAGCAGCCAAGTCCAGACAGGGATGAGGAACACTGAAGCTTTCTTT.

The rearrangement links TRBV29-1 to TRBJ2-7; D might be TRBD1 (6 bases). CDR1 is SQVTM and CDR2 is ANQGSEA in the germline V gene. Between the trimmed V and J ends, which lost 6 bases and 4 bases, there was a span of 10 bases. The CDR3 is made up of 11 amino acids. As DNA, the CDR3 is TGCAGCGTGCTACAGGGTTACGAGCAGTACTTC. Protein: CSVLQGYEQYF.